The text below deals with one T cell receptor beta chain. TCRdb's copy holds only in-frame clones and misses some; the assay was immunoSEQ multiplex PCR. The data show 75,000 to 90,000 clones, approximately 86% seen once. The data are from a study of blood T cell repertoires in COVID-19. The overall study: The cDNA or gDNA used as material had been derived from T cells, B-cell-depleted T cells, or PBMCs.

Germline loops: CDR1 LNHNV, CDR2 YYDKDF (reference sequence). V dropped 0 bases and J dropped 0; count of bases not matched to a gene: 7. The CDR3 is 18 residues long. Material: peripheral blood. The rearrangement uses TRBV15 and TRBJ2-1; 8 positions agree with TRBD2. This clonotype was sampled from a man older than 75 with active or convalescent COVID-19. Here the CDR3 DNA reads TGTGCCACCAGCAGAGACCCCCAGGCGGGAGGCTCCTACAATGAGCAGTTCTTC. The encoded protein is CATSRDPQAGGSYNEQFF.